This T cell receptor beta chain was obtained from a study of early T cells in non-severe SARS-CoV-2 infection. In the study overall: Sequencing used unsorted whole-blood bulk RNA, so chains lack pairing.

Germline V gene data show CDR1 as SQVTM and CDR2 as ANQGSEA. The V end was cut by 3 bases, the J end by 3 bases, with 8 bases between. The CDR3 has 12 amino acids. Study-wide points: VDJdb matching, biased toward anti-spike CD8 responses, missed private and CD4 specificities.

The TCR library protocol attached unique molecular identifiers to the individual cDNA molecules. Each CDR3 protein is one row after TCRdb ran MiXCR on the 5' RACE reads. Among under 100,000 distinct CDR3 sequences listed, around 15% were seen once. In its sample, this clonotype was seen a few times. Antigen specificity is unknown. Sequencing used whole blood. The chain uses TRBV29-1 and TRBJ1-1; unclear D gene. The TCR was taken from an adult who was a healthcare worker with PCR-confirmed SARS-CoV-2 infection or an uninfected control (not recorded which). CDR3 coding DNA: TGCAGCGTTGATGTCGGGGACACTGAAGCTTTCTTT. Its protein is CSVDVGDTEAFF.